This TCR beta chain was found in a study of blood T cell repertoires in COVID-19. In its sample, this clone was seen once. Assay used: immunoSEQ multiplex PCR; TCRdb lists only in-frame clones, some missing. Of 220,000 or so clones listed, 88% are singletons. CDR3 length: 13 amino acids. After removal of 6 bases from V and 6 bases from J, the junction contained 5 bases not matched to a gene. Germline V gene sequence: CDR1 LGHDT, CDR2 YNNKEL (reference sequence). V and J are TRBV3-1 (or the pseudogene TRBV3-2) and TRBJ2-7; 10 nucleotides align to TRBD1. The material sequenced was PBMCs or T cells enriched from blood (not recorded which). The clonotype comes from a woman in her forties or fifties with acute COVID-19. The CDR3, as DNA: TGTGCCAGCAGACACGGGACAGGGGTCGAGCAGTACTTC. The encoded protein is CASRHGTGVEQYF.